This entry features one T cell receptor beta chain sequence. The target antigen is unknown. This sample was included in a study of cytomegalovirus exposure and HLA in healthy donors. General study findings and limits: Indistinguishability led to the exclusion of some V segments, TRBV6-2 and TRBV6-3 included. The majority of TCR sequences were rare, yet some public TCRs appeared in many donors. Equally common other TCR beta chains were less clonally expanded than HLA-associated ones, a later analysis found.

PCR involved 60 Vbeta and 13 Jbeta primers. Assay: immunoSEQ multiplex PCR; the TCRdb copy retains only in-frame clones and omits some. In the table there are some 110,000 clones, 79% of which are singletons. This CDR3 contains 12 residues. Trimming pared 0 bases from V and 5 bases from J, leaving 6 bases between. The V gene's germline CDR1 is SGHRS and CDR2 YFSETQ. V usage is TRBV5-1 and J usage is TRBJ2-7; possible D gene TRBD2, 5 bases. This TCR came from a woman under 30 in good health and CMV-seropositive. Sequencing was done on a sample of PBMCs. CDR3 coding DNA: TGCGCCAGCAGCTTGGTCGGGGACGAGCAGTACTTC. This codes for CASSLVGDEQYF.